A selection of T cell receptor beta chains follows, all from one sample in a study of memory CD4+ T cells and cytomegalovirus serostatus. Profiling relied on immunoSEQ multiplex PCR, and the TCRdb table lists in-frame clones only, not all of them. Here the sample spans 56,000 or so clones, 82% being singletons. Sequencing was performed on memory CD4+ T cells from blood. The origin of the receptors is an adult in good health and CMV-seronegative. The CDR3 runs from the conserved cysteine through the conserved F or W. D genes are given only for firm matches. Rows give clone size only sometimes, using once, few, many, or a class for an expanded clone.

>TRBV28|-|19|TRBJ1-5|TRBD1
CASSLRDWRTGLNNQPQHF
TGTGCCAGCAGTTTAAGGGATTGGCGGACAGGGTTAAACAATCAGCCCCAGCATTTT
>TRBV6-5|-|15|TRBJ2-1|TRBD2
CASSYGGVILNEQFF
TGTGCCAGCAGTTACGGGGGGGTGATACTAAATGAGCAGTTCTTC
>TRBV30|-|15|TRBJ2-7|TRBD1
CAWSVSRQGLGEQYF
TGTGCCTGGAGTGTATCTCGACAGGGGTTGGGGGAGCAGTACTTC
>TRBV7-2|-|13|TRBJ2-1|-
CASSRPRDNEQFF
TGTGCCAGCAGCCGCCCCAGGGACAATGAGCAGTTCTTC
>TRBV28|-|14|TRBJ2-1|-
CASSRGRLYNEQFF
TGTGCCAGCAGCCGGGGGCGTTTATACAATGAGCAGTTCTTC
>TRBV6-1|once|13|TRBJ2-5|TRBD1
CASSGTGEETQYF
TGTGCCAGCAGTGGAACAGGGGAAGAGACCCAGTACTTC
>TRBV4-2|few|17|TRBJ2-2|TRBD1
CASSQEIRGRNTGELFF
TGTGCCAGCAGCCAAGAGATCAGGGGGCGAAACACCGGGGAGCTGTTTTTT
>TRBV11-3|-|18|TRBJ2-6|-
CASSPGPGTSSGANVLTF
TGTGCCAGCAGCCCAGGCCCTGGGACTTCGTCAGGGGCCAACGTCCTGACTTTC
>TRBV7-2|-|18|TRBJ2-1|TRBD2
CASSLAGTSGGAYNEQFF
TGTGCCAGCAGCTTAGCCGGGACTAGCGGGGGGGCCTACAATGAGCAGTTCTTC
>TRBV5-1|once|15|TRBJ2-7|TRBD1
CASSLEGTGPYEQYF
TGCGCCAGCAGCTTGGAAGGGACAGGGCCCTACGAGCAGTACTTC
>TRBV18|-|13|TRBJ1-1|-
CASSPQKNTEAFF
TGTGCCAGCTCACCCCAGAAGAACACTGAAGCTTTCTTT
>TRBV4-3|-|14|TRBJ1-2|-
CASSQGAGLNGYTF
TGCGCCAGCAGCCAAGGGGCCGGCCTGAATGGCTACACCTTC
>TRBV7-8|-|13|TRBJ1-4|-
CASRGGVSEKLFF
TGTGCCAGCAGAGGGGGGGTATCGGAAAAACTGTTTTTT
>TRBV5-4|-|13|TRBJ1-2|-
CASSLRAEIGYTF
TGTGCCAGCAGCCTCAGGGCGGAGATAGGCTACACCTTC
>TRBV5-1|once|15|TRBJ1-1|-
CASSLVSRADTEAFF
TGCGCCAGCAGCTTGGTAAGCAGGGCGGACACTGAAGCTTTCTTT
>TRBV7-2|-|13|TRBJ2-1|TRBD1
CASSFDRDNEQFF
TGTGCCAGCAGCTTTGACAGGGACAATGAGCAGTTCTTC
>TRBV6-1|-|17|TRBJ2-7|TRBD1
CASSDSGVETGGVEQYF
TGTGCCAGCAGTGATTCCGGCGTTGAGACAGGGGGCGTCGAGCAGTACTTC
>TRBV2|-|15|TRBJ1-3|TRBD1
CASSSDRVSGNTIYF
TGTGCCAGCAGCTCCGACAGGGTCTCTGGAAACACCATATATTTT
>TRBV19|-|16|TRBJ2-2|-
CASSIVGRTNTGELFF
TGTGCCAGTAGTATAGTTGGCCGAACCAACACCGGGGAGCTGTTTTTT
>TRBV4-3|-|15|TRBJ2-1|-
CASSQEFTSYNEQFF
TGCGCCAGCAGCCAAGAGTTTACCTCCTACAATGAGCAGTTCTTC
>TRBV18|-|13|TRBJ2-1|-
CASSAQRSGEQFF
TGTGCCAGCTCCGCCCAGAGGAGCGGTGAGCAGTTCTTC
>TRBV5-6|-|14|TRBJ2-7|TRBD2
CASSSWTSGNEQYF
TGTGCCAGCAGCTCCTGGACTAGCGGGAACGAGCAGTACTTC
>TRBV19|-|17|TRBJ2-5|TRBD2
CASSISGGGAFRETQYF
TGTGCCAGTAGTATATCTGGCGGGGGGGCCTTTAGGGAGACCCAGTACTTC
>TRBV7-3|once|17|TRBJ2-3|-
CASSSPVGGGKSDTQYF
TGTGCCAGCAGCTCCCCGGTAGGGGGGGGAAAATCAGATACGCAGTATTTT
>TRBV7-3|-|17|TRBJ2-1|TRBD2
CASSLTGLAGGYNEQFF
TGTGCCAGCAGCTTAACCGGACTAGCGGGGGGCTACAATGAGCAGTTCTTC
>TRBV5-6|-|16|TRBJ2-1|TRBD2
CASSLDGLAGHNEQFF
TGTGCCAGCAGCTTGGATGGGCTAGCGGGTCACAATGAGCAGTTCTTC
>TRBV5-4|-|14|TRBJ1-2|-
CASSLREIVTGYTF
TGTGCCAGCAGCCTCAGGGAGATCGTTACTGGCTACACCTTC
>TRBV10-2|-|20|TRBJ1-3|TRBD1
CASSEPYGPRDRSSGNTIYF
TGCGCCAGCAGTGAGCCTTATGGGCCCCGGGACAGAAGCTCTGGAAACACCATATATTTT
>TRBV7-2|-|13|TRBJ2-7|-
CASSSGLHYEQYF
TGTGCCAGCAGCTCGGGACTTCACTACGAGCAGTACTTC
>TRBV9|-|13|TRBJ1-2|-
CASSVGGHYGYTF
TGTGCCAGCAGCGTTGGAGGTCACTATGGCTACACCTTC
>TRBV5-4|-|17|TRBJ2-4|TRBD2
CASSLGPWRGGKNIQYF
TGTGCCAGCAGCTTGGGTCCCTGGCGGGGGGGTAAAAACATTCAGTACTTC
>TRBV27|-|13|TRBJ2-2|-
CASGESGPGELFF
TGTGCCAGCGGAGAATCAGGGCCCGGGGAGCTGTTTTTT
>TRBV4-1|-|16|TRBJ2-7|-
CASGGGGHQSSYEQYF
TGCGCCAGCGGTGGGGGAGGTCACCAGAGCTCCTACGAGCAGTACTTC
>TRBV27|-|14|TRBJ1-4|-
CASSLGNNPEKLFF
TGTGCCAGCAGTTTAGGGAACAATCCTGAAAAACTGTTTTTT
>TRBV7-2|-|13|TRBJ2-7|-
CASSSYRAGEQYF
TGTGCCAGCAGCTCCTACAGGGCGGGCGAGCAGTACTTC
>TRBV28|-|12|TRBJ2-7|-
CASSLTQYEQYF
TGTGCCAGCAGTCTCACTCAGTACGAGCAGTACTTC
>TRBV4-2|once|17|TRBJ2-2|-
CASSQDQRRGGTGELFF
TGTGCCAGCAGCCAAGATCAACGAAGGGGGGGGACCGGGGAGCTGTTTTTT
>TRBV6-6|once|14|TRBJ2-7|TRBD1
CASSRDSVNSEQYF
TGTGCCAGCAGCCGGGACAGCGTTAACTCCGAGCAGTACTTC
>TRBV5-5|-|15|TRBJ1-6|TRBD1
CASSFAGTGNSPLHF
TGTGCCAGCAGCTTCGCCGGGACAGGGAATTCACCCCTCCACTTT
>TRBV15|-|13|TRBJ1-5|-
CATSRDPDQPQHF
TGTGCCACCAGCAGAGATCCGGATCAGCCCCAGCATTTT
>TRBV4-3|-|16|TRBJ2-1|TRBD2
CASSQDYTSGAVEQFF
TGCGCCAGCAGCCAAGATTACACTAGCGGGGCGGTCGAGCAGTTCTTC
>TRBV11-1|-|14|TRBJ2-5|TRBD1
CASSKDRGRETQYF
TGTGCCAGCAGCAAAGACAGGGGGCGAGAGACCCAGTACTTC
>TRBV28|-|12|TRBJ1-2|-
CASSLLFQGYTF
TGTGCCAGCAGTTTGCTCTTCCAAGGCTACACCTTC
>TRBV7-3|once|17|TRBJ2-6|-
CASSPPGRSSGANVLTF
TGTGCCAGCAGTCCCCCGGGACGGAGCTCTGGGGCCAACGTCCTGACTTTC
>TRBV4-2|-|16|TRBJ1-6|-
CASSQDRRMGNSPLHF
TGTGCCAGCAGCCAAGATCGACGGATGGGGAATTCACCCCTCCACTTT
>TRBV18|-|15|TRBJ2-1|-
CASSPDSTRYNEQFF
TGTGCCAGCTCACCAGACTCGACGCGGTACAATGAGCAGTTCTTC
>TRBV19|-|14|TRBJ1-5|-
CASSKGQGYQPQHF
TGTGCCAGTAGTAAGGGACAAGGCTATCAGCCCCAGCATTTT
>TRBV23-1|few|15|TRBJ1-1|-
CASSQSWGAYPEAFF
TGCGCCAGCAGTCAATCATGGGGGGCGTATCCTGAAGCTTTCTTT
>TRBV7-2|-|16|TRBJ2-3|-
CASSSQGRGSTDTQYF
TGTGCCAGCAGCAGCCAGGGGCGGGGGTCCACAGATACGCAGTATTTT
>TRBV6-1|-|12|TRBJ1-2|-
CASSEPGSGYTF
TGTGCCAGCAGTGAACCGGGGAGTGGCTACACCTTC
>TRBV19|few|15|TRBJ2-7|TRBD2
CASSILAGGFYEQYF
TGTGCCAGTAGTATTCTCGCGGGGGGATTCTACGAGCAGTACTTC
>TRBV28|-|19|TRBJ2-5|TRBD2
CASSLPRSSGGGTPKTQYF
TGTGCCAGCAGTTTACCCCGGTCTAGCGGGGGGGGCACGCCGAAGACCCAGTACTTC
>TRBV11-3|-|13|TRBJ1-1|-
CASSLDPSTEAFF
TGTGCCAGCAGCTTAGATCCGAGTACTGAAGCTTTCTTT
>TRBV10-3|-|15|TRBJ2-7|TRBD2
CAIRAGLAGHYEQYF
TGTGCCATCAGAGCTGGACTAGCGGGACACTACGAGCAGTACTTC
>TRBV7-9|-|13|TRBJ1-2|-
CASSQGVGYGYTF
TGTGCCAGCAGTCAAGGGGTGGGCTATGGCTACACCTTC
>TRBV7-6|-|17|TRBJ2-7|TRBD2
CASSKLPRDYFSYEQYF
TGTGCCAGCAGCAAACTACCCCGGGACTACTTCTCCTACGAGCAGTACTTC